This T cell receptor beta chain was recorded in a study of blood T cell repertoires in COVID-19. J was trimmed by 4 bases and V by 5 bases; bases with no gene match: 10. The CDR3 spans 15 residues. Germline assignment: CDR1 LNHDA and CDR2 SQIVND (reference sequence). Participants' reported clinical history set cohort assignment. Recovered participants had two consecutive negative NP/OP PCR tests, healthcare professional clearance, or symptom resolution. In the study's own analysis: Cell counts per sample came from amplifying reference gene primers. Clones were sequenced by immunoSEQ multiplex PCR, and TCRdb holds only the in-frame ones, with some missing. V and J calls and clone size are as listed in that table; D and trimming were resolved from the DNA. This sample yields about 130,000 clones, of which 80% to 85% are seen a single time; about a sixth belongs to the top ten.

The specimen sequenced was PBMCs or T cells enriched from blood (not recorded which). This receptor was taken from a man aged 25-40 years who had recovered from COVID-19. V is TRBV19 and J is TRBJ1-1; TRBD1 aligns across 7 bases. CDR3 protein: CASSPWTGVSTEAFF. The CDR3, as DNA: TGTGCCAGTAGTCCCTGGACAGGAGTTAGCACTGAAGCTTTCTTT.